The table lists the clone carrying this T cell receptor (beta chain) with many counts. Its matching antigen is unknown. This record belongs to a study of early T cells in non-severe SARS-CoV-2 infection. At the level of the study: Chains were unpaired, as sequencing was done on bulk RNA from unsorted whole blood.

Individually, cDNA molecules had unique molecular identifiers attached to them. One entry per CDR3 protein, called by TCRdb with MiXCR from the 5' RACE reads. The sample holds more than 25,000 distinct CDR3 sequences, 5% to 6.5% seen once. Study-wide results and limits: VDJdb matching, biased toward anti-spike CD8 responses, missed private and CD4 specificities.

The origin of this receptor is an adult who was a healthcare worker with PCR-confirmed SARS-CoV-2 infection or an uninfected control (not recorded which). Sequenced material: whole blood.

The CDR3 DNA reads TGTGCCAGCAAAGAAGACAGGGTAGTCGCAGATACGCAGTATTTT. Protein sequence: CASKEDRVVADTQYF. V gene TRBV28 combines with J gene TRBJ2-3; TRBD1 agrees at 7 bases. The junction had 11 bases not matched to a gene; V was cut back by 7 bases and J by 4 bases. The CDR3 totals 15 residues. Germline loops: CDR1 MDHEN, CDR2 SYDVKM.